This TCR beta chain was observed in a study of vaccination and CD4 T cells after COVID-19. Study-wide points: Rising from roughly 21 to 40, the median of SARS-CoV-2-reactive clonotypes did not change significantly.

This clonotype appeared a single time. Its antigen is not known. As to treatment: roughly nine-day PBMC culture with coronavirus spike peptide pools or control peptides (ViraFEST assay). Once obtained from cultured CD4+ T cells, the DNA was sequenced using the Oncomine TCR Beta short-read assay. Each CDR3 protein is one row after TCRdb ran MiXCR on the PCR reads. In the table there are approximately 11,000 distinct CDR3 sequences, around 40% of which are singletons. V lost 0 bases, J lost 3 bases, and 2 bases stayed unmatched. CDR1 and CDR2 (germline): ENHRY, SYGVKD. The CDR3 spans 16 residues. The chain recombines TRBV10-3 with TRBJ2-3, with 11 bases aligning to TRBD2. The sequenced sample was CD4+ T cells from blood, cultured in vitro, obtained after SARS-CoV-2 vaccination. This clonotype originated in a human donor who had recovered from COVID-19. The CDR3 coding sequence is TGTGCCATCAGTGAGTCGGCTAGCGGGAGGACAGATACGCAGTATTTT. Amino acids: CAISESASGRTDTQYF.